This T cell receptor (beta chain) was obtained from a study of shared clonotypes between healthy human individuals. Naive CD8 populations comprised CD45RO-negative cells positively selected for CCR7, excluding terminally differentiated effector memory CD45RA+ cells. In regard to this clone: Its antigen remains unidentified.

Study conclusions and caveats: Few donors restricted represented genetic and exposure-history diversity.

Generated by immunoSEQ multiplex PCR, the TCRdb table keeps only in-frame clones and is missing some. The data contain about 2.1 million clones, around 93% of them singletons. This CDR3 has 17 residues. V dropped 1 base and J dropped 3; count of bases not matched to a gene: 6. The V gene's germline CDR1 is SGHNT and CDR2 YYREEE (reference sequence). The source is a young man in good health. Some clones in this sample may be carry-over from other donors' samples. The material sequenced was naive CD8+ T cells from PBMCs. The chain carries TRBV5-4 and TRBJ2-2; 10 positions match TRBD2. The CDR3, as DNA: TGTGCCAGCAGCTTGAGTTCACTAGCGGGGTACACCGGGGAGCTGTTTTTT. This gives the protein CASSLSSLAGYTGELFF.